The entry below describes one T cell receptor beta chain. The antigen remains unidentified. The J segment lost 7 bases and the V segment lost 0 bases, leaving 5 bases of the junction unmatched. The CDR3 spans 15 residues. Germline assignment: CDR1 MNHNS and CDR2 SASEGT. Naive CD8 cells were CD45RO-negative, positively selected for CCR7, excluding terminally differentiated effector memory CD45RA+ cells. The data belong to a study of shared clonotypes between healthy human individuals. Study-wide results and caveats: Generation of non-shared clonotypes was less probable than generation of clonotypes shared by all four donors.

TCRdb keeps only in-frame clones here, not all; method: immunoSEQ multiplex PCR. The table lists roughly 2 million clones, around 96% of them singletons. This TCR derives from a young man in good health. Input material: naive CD8+ T cells sorted from blood. The V call is TRBV6-1, the J call TRBJ1-4; 7 bases agree with TRBD1. The CDR3 spells CASSEAGTVFEKLFF. CDR3 coding DNA: TGTGCCAGCAGTGAAGCGGGGACAGTGTTTGAAAAACTGTTTTTT.